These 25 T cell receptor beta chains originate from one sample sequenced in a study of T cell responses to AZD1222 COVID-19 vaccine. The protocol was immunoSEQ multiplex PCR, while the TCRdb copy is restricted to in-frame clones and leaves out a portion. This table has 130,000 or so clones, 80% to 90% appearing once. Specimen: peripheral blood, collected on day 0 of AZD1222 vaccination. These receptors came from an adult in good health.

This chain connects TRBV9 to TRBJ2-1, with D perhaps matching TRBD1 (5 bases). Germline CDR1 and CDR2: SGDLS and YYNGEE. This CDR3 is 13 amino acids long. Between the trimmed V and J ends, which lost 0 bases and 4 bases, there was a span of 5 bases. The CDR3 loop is CASSVAGYNEQFF. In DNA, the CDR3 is TGTGCCAGCAGCGTAGCAGGGTACAATGAGCAGTTCTTC.

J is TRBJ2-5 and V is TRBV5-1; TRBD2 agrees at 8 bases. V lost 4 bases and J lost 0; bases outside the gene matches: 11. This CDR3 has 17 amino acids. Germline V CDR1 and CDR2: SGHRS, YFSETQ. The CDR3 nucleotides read TGCGCCAGCAGCGCGATACTAGCGGCCCTGTACCAAGAGACCCAGTACTTC. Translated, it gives CASSAILAALYQETQYF.

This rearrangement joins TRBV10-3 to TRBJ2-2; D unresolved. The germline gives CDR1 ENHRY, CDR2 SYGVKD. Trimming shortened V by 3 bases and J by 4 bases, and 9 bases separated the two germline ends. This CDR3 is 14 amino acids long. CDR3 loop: CAISELSTTGELFF. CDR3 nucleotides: TGTGCCATCAGTGAATTGAGCACCACCGGGGAGCTGTTTTTT.

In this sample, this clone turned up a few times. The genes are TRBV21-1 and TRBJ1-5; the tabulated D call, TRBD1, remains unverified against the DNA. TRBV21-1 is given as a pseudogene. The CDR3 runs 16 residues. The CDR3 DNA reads TGTGCCAGCAGATTCGGGACAGGGCGGGCATATCAGCCCCAGCATTTT. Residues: CASRFGTGRAYQPQHF.

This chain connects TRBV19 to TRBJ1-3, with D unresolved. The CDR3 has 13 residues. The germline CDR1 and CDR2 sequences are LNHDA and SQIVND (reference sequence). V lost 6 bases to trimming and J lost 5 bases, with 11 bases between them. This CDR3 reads CASRLIGRNTIYF. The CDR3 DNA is TGTGCCAGTAGGCTGATAGGCCGAAACACCATATATTTT.

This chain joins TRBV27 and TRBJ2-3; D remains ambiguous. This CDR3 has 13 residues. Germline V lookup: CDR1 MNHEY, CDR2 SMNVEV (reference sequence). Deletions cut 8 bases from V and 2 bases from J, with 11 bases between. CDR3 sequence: CASRRSVTDTQYF. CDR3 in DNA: TGTGCCAGCCGAAGATCCGTCACAGATACGCAGTATTTT.

CDR3 DNA sequence: TGTGCCAGCAGTTTAGGGGGCGACCCACTCTACGAGCAGTACTTC. Residues: CASSLGGDPLYEQYF. The V gene is TRBV28, the J gene TRBJ2-7; weak D call: TRBD1 (6 bases). The germline V gene has CDR1 MDHEN and CDR2 SYDVKM. V shed 2 bases and J shed 3 bases, with 14 bases lying between them. The CDR3 contains 15 residues.

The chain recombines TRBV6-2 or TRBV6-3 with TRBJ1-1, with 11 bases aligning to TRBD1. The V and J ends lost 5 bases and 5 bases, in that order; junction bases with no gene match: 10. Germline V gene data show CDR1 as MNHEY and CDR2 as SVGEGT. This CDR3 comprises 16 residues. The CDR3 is CASSHGQGAVRTEAFF. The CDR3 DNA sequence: TGTGCCAGCAGTCACGGACAGGGGGCAGTTAGGACTGAAGCTTTCTTT.

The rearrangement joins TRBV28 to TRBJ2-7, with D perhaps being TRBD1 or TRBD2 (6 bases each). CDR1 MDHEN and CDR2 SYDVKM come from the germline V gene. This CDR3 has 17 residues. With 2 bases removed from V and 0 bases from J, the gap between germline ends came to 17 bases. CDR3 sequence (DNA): TGTGCCAGCAGTTTAGATAAAGCGTCGGGGGCCTCCTACGAGCAGTACTTC. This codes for CASSLDKASGASYEQYF.

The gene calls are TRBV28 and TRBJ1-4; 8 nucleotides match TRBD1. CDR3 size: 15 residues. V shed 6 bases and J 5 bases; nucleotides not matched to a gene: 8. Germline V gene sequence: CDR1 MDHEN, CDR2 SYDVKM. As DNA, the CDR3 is TGTGCCAGCAGGGCCTCGACAGGGGTAAATGAAAAACTGTTTTTT. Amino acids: CASRASTGVNEKLFF.

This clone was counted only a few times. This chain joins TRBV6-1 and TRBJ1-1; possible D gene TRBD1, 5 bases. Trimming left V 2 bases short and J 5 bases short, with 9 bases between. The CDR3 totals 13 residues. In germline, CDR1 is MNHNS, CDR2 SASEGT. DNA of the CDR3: TGTGCCAGCAGTGAACCCGGGGGAACTGAAGCTTTCTTT. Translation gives CASSEPGGTEAFF.

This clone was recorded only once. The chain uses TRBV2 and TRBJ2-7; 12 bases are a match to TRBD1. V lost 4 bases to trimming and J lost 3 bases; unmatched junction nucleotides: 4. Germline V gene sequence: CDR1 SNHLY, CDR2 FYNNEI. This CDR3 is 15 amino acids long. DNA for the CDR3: TGTGCCAGCAGTGCCGGGACAGGGGGCATCTACGAGCAGTACTTC. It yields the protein CASSAGTGGIYEQYF.

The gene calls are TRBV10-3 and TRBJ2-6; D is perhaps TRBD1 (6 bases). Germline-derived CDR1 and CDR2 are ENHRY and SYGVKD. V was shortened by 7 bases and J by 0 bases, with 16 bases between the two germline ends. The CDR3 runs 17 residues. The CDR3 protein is CAIKSTGSPSGANVLTF. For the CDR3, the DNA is TGTGCCATCAAATCAACAGGGTCCCCCTCTGGGGCCAACGTCCTGACTTTC.

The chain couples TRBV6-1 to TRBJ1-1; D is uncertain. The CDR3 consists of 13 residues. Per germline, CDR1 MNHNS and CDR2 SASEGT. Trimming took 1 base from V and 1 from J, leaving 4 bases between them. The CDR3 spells CASSEGRNTEAFF. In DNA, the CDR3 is TGTGCCAGCAGTGAAGGGAGGAACACTGAAGCTTTCTTT.

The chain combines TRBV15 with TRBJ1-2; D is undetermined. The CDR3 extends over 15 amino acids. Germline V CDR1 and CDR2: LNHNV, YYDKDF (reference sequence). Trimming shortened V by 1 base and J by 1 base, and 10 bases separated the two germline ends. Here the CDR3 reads CATSRAKGINYGYTF. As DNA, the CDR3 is TGTGCCACCAGCAGAGCTAAAGGAATTAACTATGGCTACACCTTC.

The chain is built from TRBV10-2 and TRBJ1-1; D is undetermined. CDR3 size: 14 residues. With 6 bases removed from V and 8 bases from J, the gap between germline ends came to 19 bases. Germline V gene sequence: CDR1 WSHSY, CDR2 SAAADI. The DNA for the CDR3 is TGCGCCAGCAGCCCGCAGCGGCCGGTAGGGGAAGCTTTCTTT. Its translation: CASSPQRPVGEAFF.

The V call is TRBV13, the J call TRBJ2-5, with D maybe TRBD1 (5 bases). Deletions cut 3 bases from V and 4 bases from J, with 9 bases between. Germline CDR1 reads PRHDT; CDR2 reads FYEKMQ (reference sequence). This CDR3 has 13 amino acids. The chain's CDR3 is CASSFGHIETQYF. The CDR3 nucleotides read TGTGCCAGCAGCTTTGGACATATAGAGACCCAGTACTTC.

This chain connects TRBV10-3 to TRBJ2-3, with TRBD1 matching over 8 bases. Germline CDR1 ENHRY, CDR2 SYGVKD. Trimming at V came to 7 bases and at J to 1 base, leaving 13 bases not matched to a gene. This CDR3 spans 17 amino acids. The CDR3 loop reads CAITPDRGSHGTDTQYF. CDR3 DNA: TGTGCCATCACCCCAGACAGGGGTAGTCATGGCACAGATACGCAGTATTTT.

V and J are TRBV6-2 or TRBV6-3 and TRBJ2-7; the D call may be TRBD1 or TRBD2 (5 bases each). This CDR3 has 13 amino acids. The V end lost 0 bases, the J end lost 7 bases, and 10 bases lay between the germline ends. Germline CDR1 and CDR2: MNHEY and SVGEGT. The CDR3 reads CASSYSGVREQYF. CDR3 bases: TGTGCCAGCAGTTACTCGGGGGTAAGGGAGCAGTACTTC.

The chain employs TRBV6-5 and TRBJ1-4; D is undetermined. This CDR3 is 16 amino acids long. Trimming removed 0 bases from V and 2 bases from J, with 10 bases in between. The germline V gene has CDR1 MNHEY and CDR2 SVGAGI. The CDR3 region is CASSYSIMPTNEKLFF. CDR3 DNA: TGTGCCAGCAGTTACTCGATAATGCCGACTAATGAAAAACTGTTTTTT.

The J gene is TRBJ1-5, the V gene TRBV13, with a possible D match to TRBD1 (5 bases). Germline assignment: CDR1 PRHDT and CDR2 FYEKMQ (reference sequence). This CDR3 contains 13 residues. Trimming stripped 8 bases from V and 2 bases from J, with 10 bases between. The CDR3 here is CASGEGGNQPQHF. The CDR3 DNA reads TGTGCCAGCGGTGAAGGGGGCAATCAGCCCCAGCATTTT.

For the CDR3, the DNA is TGTGCCAGCAGCGCTACGGTGTTCAATGAGCAGTTCTTC. Its translation is CASSATVFNEQFF. The V call is TRBV9, the J call TRBJ2-1, with unresolved D. Germline V gene data show CDR1 as SGDLS and CDR2 as YYNGEE. V lost 3 bases, J lost 6 bases, and 10 bases lay in between. This CDR3 is 13 amino acids long.

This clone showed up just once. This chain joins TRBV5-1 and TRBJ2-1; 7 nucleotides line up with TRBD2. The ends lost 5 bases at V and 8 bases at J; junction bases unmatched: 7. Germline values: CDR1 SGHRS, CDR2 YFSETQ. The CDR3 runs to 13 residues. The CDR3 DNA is TGCGCCAGCAGTGTGCAAGCGGGATATGAGCAGTTCTTC. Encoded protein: CASSVQAGYEQFF.

CDR3 amino acids: CASSDSNGGEGNTDTQYF. The CDR3 DNA is TGTGCCAGCAGCGATTCCAACGGGGGTGAGGGTAACACAGATACGCAGTATTTT. The V call is TRBV2, the J call TRBJ2-3, with D possibly matching TRBD2 (6 bases). Germline V gene sequence: CDR1 SNHLY, CDR2 FYNNEI. V gave up 6 bases and J gave up 2 bases, with 24 bases separating them. This CDR3 is 18 amino acids long.

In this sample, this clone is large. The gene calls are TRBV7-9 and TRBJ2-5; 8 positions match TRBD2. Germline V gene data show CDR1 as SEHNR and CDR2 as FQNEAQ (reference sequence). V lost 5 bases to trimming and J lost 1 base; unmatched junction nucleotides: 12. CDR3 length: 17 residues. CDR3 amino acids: CASSPGLSRGVQETQYF. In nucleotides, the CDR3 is TGTGCCAGCAGCCCAGGCCTATCGCGGGGGGTCCAAGAGACCCAGTACTTC.